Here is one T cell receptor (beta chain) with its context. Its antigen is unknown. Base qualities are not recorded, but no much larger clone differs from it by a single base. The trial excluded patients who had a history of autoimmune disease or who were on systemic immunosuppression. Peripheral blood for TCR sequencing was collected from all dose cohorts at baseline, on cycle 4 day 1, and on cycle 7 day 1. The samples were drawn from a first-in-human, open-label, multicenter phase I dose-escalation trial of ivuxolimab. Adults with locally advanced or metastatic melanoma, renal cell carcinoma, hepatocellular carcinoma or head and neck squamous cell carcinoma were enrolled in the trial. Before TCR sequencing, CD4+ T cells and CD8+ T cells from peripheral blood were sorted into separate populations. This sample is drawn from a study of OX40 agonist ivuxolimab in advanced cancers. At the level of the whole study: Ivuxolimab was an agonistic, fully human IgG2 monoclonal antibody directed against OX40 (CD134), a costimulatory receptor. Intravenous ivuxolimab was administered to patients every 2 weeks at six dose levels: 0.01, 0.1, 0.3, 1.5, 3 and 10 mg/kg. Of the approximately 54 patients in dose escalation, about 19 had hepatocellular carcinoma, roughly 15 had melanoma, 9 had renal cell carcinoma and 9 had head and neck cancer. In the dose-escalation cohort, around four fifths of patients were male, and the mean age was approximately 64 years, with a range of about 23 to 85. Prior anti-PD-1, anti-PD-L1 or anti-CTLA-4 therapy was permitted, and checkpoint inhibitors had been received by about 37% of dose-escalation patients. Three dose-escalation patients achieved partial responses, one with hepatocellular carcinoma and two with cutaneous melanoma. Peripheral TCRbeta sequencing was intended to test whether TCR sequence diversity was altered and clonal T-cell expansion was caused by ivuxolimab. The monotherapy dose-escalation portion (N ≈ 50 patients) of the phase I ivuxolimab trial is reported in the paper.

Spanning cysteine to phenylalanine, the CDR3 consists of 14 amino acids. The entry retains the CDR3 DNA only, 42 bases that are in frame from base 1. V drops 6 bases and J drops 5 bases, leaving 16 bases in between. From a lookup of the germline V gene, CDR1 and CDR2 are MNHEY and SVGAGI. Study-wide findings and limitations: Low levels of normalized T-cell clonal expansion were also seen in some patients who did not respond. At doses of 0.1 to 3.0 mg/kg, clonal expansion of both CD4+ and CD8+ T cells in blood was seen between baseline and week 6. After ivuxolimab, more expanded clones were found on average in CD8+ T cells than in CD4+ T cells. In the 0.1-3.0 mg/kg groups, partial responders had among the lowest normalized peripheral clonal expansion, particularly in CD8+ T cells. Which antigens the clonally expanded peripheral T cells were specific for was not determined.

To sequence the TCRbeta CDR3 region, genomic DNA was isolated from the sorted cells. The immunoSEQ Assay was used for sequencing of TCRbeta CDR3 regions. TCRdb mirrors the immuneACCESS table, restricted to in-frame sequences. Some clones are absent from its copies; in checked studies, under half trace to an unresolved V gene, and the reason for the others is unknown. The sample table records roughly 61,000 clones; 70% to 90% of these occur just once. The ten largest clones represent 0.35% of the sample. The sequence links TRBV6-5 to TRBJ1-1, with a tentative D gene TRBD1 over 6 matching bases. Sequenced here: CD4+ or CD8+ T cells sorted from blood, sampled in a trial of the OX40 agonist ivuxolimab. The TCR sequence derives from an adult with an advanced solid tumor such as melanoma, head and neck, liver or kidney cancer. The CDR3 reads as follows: CASSPRTVWTEAFF. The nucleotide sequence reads TGTGCCAGCAGCCCCCGGACAGTTTGGACTGAAGCTTTCTTT.